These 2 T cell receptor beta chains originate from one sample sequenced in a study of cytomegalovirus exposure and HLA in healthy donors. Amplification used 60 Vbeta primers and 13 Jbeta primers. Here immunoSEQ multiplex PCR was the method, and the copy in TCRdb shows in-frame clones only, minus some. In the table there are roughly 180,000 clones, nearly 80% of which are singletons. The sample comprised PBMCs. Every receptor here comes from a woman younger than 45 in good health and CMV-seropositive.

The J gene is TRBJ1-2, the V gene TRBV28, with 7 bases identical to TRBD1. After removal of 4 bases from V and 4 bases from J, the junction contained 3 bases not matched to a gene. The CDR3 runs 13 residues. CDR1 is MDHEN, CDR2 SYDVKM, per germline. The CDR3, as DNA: TGTGCCAGCAGTTCCAGGGGGGTCTATGGCTACACCTTC. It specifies CASSSRGVYGYTF.

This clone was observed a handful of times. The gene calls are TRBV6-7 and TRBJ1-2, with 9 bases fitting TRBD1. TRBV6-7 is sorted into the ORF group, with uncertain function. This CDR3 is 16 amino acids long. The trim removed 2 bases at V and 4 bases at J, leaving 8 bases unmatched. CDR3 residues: CASSYIGTGRFYGYTF. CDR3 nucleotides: TGTGCCAGCAGTTACATAGGGACAGGGAGGTTCTATGGCTACACCTTC.